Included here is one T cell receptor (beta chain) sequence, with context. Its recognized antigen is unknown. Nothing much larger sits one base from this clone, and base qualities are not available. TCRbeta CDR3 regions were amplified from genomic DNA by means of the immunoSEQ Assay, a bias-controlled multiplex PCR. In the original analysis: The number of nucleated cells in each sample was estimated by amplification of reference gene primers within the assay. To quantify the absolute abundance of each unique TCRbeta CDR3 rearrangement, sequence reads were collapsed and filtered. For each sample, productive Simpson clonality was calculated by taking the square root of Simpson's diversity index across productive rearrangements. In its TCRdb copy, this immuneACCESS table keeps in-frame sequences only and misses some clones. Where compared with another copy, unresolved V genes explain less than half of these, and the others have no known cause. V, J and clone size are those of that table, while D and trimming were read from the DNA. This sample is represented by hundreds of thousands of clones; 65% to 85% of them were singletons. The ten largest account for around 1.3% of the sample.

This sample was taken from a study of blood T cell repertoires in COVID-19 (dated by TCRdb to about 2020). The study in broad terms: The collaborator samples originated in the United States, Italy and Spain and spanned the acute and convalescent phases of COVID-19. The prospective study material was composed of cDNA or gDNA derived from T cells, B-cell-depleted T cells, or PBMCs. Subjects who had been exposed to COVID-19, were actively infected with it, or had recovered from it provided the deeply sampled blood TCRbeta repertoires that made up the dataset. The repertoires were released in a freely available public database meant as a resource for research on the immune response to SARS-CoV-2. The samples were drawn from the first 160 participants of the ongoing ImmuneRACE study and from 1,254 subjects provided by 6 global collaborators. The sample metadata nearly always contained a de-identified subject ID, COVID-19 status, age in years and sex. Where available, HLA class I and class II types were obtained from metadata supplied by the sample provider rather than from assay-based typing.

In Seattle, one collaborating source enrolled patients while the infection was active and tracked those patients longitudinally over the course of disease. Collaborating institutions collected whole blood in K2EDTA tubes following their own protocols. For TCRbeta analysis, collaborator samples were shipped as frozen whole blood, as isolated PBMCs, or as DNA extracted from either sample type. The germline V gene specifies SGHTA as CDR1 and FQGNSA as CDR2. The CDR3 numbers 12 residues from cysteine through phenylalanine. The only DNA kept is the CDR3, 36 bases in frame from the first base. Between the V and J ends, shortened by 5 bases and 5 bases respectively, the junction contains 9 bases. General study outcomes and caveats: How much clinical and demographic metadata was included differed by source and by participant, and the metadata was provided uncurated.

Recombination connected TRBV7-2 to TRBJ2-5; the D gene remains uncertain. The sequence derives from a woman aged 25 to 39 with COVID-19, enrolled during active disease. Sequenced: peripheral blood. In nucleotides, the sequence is TGTGCCAGCAGCCGTTATTCTGAGACCCAGTACTTC. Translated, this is CASSRYSETQYF. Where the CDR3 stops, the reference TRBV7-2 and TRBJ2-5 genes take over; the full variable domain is GAGVSQSPSNKVTEKGKDVELRCDPISGHTALYWYRQSLGQGLEFLIYFQGNSAPDKSGLPSDRFSAERTGGSVSTLTIQRTQQEDSAVYLCASSRYSETQYFGPGTRLLVL.